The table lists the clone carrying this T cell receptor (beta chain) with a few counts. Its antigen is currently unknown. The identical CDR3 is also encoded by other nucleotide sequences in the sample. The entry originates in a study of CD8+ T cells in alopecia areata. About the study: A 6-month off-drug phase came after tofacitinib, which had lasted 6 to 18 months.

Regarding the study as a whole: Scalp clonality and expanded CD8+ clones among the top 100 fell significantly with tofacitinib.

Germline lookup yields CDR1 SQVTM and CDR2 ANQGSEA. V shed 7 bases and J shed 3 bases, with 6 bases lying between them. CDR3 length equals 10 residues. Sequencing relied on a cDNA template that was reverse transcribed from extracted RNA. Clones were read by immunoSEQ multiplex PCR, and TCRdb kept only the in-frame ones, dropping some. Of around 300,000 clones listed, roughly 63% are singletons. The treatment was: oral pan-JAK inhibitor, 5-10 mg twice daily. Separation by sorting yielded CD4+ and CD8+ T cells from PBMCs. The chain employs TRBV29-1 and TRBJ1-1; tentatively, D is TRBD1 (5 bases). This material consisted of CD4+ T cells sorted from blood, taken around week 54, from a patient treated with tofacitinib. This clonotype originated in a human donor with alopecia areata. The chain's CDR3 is CSGGDTEAFF. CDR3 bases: TGCAGCGGGGGGGACACTGAAGCTTTCTTT.